The source of this T cell receptor (beta chain) is a study of control samples from healthy donors and cancer patients. TCRdb keeps only in-frame clones here, not all; method: immunoSEQ multiplex PCR. The table shows fewer than 500,000 clones, with about 93% occurring only once. Losses at the gene ends were 1 base for V and 5 bases for J; bases not matched to a gene: 4. The CDR3 contains 17 residues. CDR1 and CDR2 (germline): SGHRS, YFSETQ. This TCR was sampled from a man between 35 and 55 years old with head and neck cancer. The chain has TRBV5-1 and TRBJ2-1, with 15 bases fitting TRBD2. Sequences were obtained from PBMCs. This chain's CDR3 is CASSLWGLAGGDNEQFF. For the CDR3, the DNA is TGCGCCAGCAGCTTGTGGGGACTAGCGGGAGGCGACAATGAGCAGTTCTTC.